This record looks at one T cell receptor (beta chain) sequence and its context. Its antigen is still unknown. The sample comes from a study of chemoradiotherapy in HPV16-positive cancers. The overall study: Candidate HPV-specific T-cell clones and common TCR motifs came from functional assays in two HPV16-positive patients.

Trimming removed 7 bases at V and 4 bases at J, with 16 bases between. Looked up from germline, CDR1 is LNHDA and CDR2 is SQIVND (reference sequence). This CDR3 is built from 14 residues. Study-wide results and limits: HPV-responsive T-cell expansion during chemoradiotherapy was linked to improved recurrence-free survival in HPV16-positive patients. Candidate HPV-specific clones and E7-related TCR motifs grew in tumor during treatment.

TCRdb's copy holds only in-frame clones and misses some; the assay was immunoSEQ multiplex PCR. The sample lists thousands of clones, roughly four fifths occurring once. Repeated repertoire sampling spanned the course of chemoradiotherapy. The J gene is TRBJ1-2, the V gene TRBV19, with D hard to call. The sequence was collected from a human donor with HPV-associated anogenital cancer. The sample was collected from a patient who underwent chemoradiotherapy. The CDR3 DNA sequence: TGTGCCAGTAATAGCGTAGACTCGGGCTATGGCTACACCTTC. It specifies CASNSVDSGYGYTF. Full variable domain (rest looked up from reference TRBV19 and TRBJ1-2): DGGITQSPKYLFRKEGQNVTLSCEQNLNHDAMYWYRQDPGQGLRLIYYSQIVNDFQKGDIAEGYSVSREKKESFPLTVTSAQKNPTAFYLCASNSVDSGYGYTFGSGTRLTVV.